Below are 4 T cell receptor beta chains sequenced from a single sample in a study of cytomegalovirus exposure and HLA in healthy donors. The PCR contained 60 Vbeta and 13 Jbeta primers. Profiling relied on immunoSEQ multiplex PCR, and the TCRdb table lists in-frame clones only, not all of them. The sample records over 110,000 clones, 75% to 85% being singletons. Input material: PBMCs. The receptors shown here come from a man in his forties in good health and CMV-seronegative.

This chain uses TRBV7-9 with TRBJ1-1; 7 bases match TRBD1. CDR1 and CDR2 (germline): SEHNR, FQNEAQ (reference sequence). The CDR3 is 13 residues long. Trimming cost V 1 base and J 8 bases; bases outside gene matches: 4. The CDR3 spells CASSLEVRGEAFF. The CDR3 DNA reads TGTGCCAGCAGCTTAGAGGTCAGGGGGGAAGCTTTCTTT. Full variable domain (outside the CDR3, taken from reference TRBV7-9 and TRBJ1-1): DTGVSQNPRHKITKRGQNVTFRCDPISEHNRLYWYRQTLGQGPEFLTYFQNEAQLEKSRLLSDRFSAERPKGSFSTLEIQRTEQGDSAMYLCASSLEVRGEAFFGQGTRLTVV.

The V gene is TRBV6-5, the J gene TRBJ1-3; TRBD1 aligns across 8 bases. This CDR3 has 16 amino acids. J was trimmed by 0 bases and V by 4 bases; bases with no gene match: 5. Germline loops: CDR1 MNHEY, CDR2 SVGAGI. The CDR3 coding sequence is TGTGCCAGCAGTTCCCCGGGACAGGACTCTGGAAACACCATATATTTT. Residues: CASSSPGQDSGNTIYF.

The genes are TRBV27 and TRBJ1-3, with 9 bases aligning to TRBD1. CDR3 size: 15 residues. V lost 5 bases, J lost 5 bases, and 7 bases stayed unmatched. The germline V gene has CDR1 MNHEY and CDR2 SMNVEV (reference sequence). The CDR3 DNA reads TGTGCCAGCAGTCGCTCGGACAGGGGCCGAAACACCATATATTTT. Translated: CASSRSDRGRNTIYF.

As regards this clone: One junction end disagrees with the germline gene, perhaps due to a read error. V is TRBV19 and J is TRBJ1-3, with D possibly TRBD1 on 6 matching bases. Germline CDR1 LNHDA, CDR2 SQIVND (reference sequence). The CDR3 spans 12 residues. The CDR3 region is CASSMVGDIQFF. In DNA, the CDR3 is TGTGCCAGTAGTATGGTAGGGGACATCCAGTTTTTT.